This T cell receptor (beta chain) was identified in a study of blood T cells in healthy people across ages. This clonotype was picked up one time. The antigen is unknown. Study-level results: Researchers judged that diversity estimates from one million T cells fell short of true values. Roughly linear age-related decline in beta diversity appeared, significant by age approximately 41.

Alongside a J-beta primer mix, a sample-barcoded 5' primer served in a second PCR lasting about 6 to 12 cycles. Via MiXCR, TCRdb re-called the 5' RACE reads, giving one row per CDR3 protein. The table shows 1.5 million to 2 million distinct CDR3 sequences, with around 48% occurring only once. Germline V gene lookup returns CDR1 LGHNA and CDR2 YSLEER. CDR3 length equals 19 residues. Unmatched junction bases numbered 23, after V lost 0 bases and J lost 11 bases. The origin of this receptor is a woman aged 40 to 50 in good health. Sequenced input: blood. This chain connects TRBV4-3 to TRBJ2-5, with 8 bases matching TRBD2. The CDR3 bases are TGCGCCAGCAGCCAAGATAACGGTGCGACGGGGGGGCGTTACAATGAGCAGTACTTC. Its translation: CASSQDNGATGGRYNEQYF.